A single sample gave rise to the 5 T cell receptor beta chains below, sequenced in a study of cytomegalovirus exposure and HLA in healthy donors. This table comes from immunoSEQ multiplex PCR, and its TCRdb copy is limited to in-frame clones, with some not included. The sample records 200,000 to 250,000 clones, around 86% being singletons. Specimen: PBMCs. These TCRs come from a woman in her late teens or twenties in good health and CMV-seropositive.

The chain is built from TRBV6-1 and TRBJ1-1, with D maybe TRBD1 (5 bases). The CDR3 is made up of 15 amino acids. V shed 9 bases and J shed 3 bases, with 20 bases lying between them. Germline V gene data show CDR1 as MNHNS and CDR2 as SASEGT. CDR3 coding DNA: TGTGCCAGTATGACAGATTCGAGACCCTACACTGAAGCTTTCTTT. Its protein product is CASMTDSRPYTEAFF.

CDR3 sequence: CASGQTGSYNEQFF. In nucleotides, the CDR3 is TGTGCCAGTGGACAGACCGGCTCCTACAATGAGCAGTTCTTC. The chain links TRBV27 to TRBJ2-1; maybe TRBD1 (6 bases). V lost 9 bases and J lost 0, with 12 bases in between. Germline V gene data show CDR1 as MNHEY and CDR2 as SMNVEV (reference sequence). The CDR3 totals 14 residues.

CDR3 region: CAWSSGQDEKLFF. The CDR3 DNA reads as TGTGCCTGGAGTTCCGGACAGGATGAAAAACTGTTTTTT. The chain employs TRBV30 and TRBJ1-4; 7 bases agree with TRBD1. This CDR3 comprises 13 residues. Trimming removed 2 bases from V and 6 bases from J; junction bases left unmatched: 3. The V gene's germline CDR1 is GTSNPN and CDR2 SVGIG (reference sequence).

CDR3 bases: TGCGCCAGCAGCTTGGGACTAGAAAAAGGCACAGATACGCAGTATTTT. Encoded protein: CASSLGLEKGTDTQYF. V and J are TRBV5-1 and TRBJ2-3; D perhaps matches TRBD2 (6 bases). V lost 0 bases to trimming and J lost 1 base, with 12 bases between them. Looked up from germline, CDR1 is SGHRS and CDR2 is YFSETQ. This CDR3 has 16 amino acids.

V and J are TRBV11-3 and TRBJ2-1, with 13 bases fitting TRBD2. This CDR3 spans 18 amino acids. V gave up 0 bases and J gave up 8 bases; unmatched junction bases: 10. Germline-derived CDR1 and CDR2 are SGHNT and YENEEA. In DNA, the CDR3 is TGTGCCAGCAGCTTAGATTCAACTAGCGGGAGGGCCTGGGATGAGCAGTTCTTC. Residues: CASSLDSTSGRAWDEQFF. The full variable domain, its missing parts supplied by reference TRBV11-3 and TRBJ2-1, is EAGVVQSPRYKIIEKKQPVAFWCNPISGHNTLYWYLQNLGQGPELLIRYENEEAVDDSQLPKDRFSAERLKGVDSTLKIQPAELGDSAVYLCASSLDSTSGRAWDEQFFGPGTRLTVL.